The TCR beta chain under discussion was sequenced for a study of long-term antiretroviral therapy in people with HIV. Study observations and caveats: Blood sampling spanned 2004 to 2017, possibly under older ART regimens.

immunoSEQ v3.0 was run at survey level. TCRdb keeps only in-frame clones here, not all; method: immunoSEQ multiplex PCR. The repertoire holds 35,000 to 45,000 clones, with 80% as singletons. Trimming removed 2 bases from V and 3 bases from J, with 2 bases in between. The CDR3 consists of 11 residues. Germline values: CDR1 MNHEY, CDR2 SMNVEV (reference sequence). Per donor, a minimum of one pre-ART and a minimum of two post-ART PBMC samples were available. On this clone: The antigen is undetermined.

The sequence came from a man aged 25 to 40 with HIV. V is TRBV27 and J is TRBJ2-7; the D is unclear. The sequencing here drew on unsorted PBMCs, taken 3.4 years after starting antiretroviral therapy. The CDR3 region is CASSLHYEQYF. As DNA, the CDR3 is TGTGCCAGCAGTTTACACTACGAGCAGTACTTC.